The 9 T cell receptor beta chains below were found in one sample sequenced in a study of blood T cell repertoires in COVID-19. Sequencing used immunoSEQ multiplex PCR; TCRdb keeps in-frame clones, though not all of them. The sample has 150,000 to 200,000 clones, about 92% seen once. The sample comprised peripheral blood. Receptor source: a man aged 55-75 years with active or convalescent COVID-19.

The rearrangement uses TRBV5-1 and TRBJ2-7; 9 nucleotides line up with TRBD2. CDR1 is SGHRS, CDR2 YFSETQ, per germline. CDR3 size: 15 residues. Trimming at V came to 1 base and at J to 0 bases, leaving 2 bases not matched to a gene. Here the CDR3 reads CASSLLAGSSYEQYF. CDR3 nucleotide sequence: TGCGCCAGCAGCTTGCTAGCGGGGAGCTCCTACGAGCAGTACTTC.

The rearrangement uses TRBV6-6 and TRBJ1-6, with 9 positions matching TRBD1. From germline, CDR1 is MNHNY and CDR2 SVGAGI (reference sequence). The junction had 4 bases not matched to a gene; V was cut back by 0 bases and J by 7 bases. The CDR3 has 16 residues. In DNA form, the CDR3 reads TGTGCCAGCAGTTACTCGTTGGGGACAGGGAATTCACCCCTCCACTTT. It translates to CASSYSLGTGNSPLHF.

The V and J genes are TRBV7-9 and TRBJ2-7, with TRBD1 identical over 9 bases. Trimming at V came to 1 base and at J to 0 bases, leaving 13 bases not matched to a gene. The germline V gene encodes CDR1 SEHNR and CDR2 FQNEAQ (reference sequence). CDR3 length equals 19 residues. As DNA, the CDR3 is TGTGCCAGCAGCTTAGGGCCGGGGACAGGGAATCGGGGCTCCTACGAGCAGTACTTC. This codes for CASSLGPGTGNRGSYEQYF.

The V call is TRBV5-1, the J call TRBJ2-7; 14 positions agree with TRBD2. This CDR3 region has 17 residues. V gave up 0 bases and J gave up 5 bases; unmatched junction bases: 7. The germline CDR1 and CDR2 sequences are SGHRS and YFSETQ. CDR3 loop: CASSLAGTSGSWNEQYF. The DNA for the CDR3 is TGCGCCAGCAGCTTGGCCGGGACTAGCGGGAGTTGGAACGAGCAGTACTTC.

This chain links TRBV5-1 with TRBJ1-5; D is possibly TRBD1 (5 bases). Germline loops: CDR1 SGHRS, CDR2 YFSETQ. CDR3 length: 16 amino acids. V dropped 4 bases and J dropped 0 bases, with 14 bases sitting between them. This CDR3 reads CASSQEGPYSNQPQHF. DNA for the CDR3: TGCGCCAGCAGCCAGGAGGGACCCTATAGCAATCAGCCCCAGCATTTT.

The chain links TRBV3-1 (or the pseudogene TRBV3-2) to TRBJ1-3; D gene uncertain. CDR1 is LGHDT and CDR2 is YNNKEL in the germline V gene (reference sequence). The CDR3 is 15 amino acids. Trimming removed 1 base at V and 0 bases at J, with 7 bases between. The CDR3, as DNA: TGTGCCAGCAGCCAAGCAACGGTCTCTGGAAACACCATATATTTT. Translated: CASSQATVSGNTIYF.

The chain couples TRBV28 to TRBJ1-5, with a possible D match to TRBD1 (5 bases). V was clipped by 3 bases and J by 0 bases, with 12 bases between them. The CDR3 extends over 16 amino acids. CDR1 and CDR2 (germline): MDHEN, SYDVKM. The CDR3 region is CASSLSPGDSNQPQHF. The CDR3 DNA sequence: TGTGCCAGCAGTTTGAGTCCGGGGGATAGCAATCAGCCCCAGCATTTT.

This chain joins TRBV10-3 and TRBJ2-1; TRBD2 agrees at 13 bases. V was clipped by 6 bases and J by 1 base; unmatched bases: 15. The germline CDR1 and CDR2 sequences are ENHRY and SYGVKD. The CDR3 extends over 20 amino acids. CDR3 coding DNA: TGTGCCATCAGGACCTCGGGCCCGGGACTAGCGGGGAAATCCTACAATGAGCAGTTCTTC. It specifies CAIRTSGPGLAGKSYNEQFF.

J is TRBJ2-1 and V is TRBV27; tentatively, D is TRBD1 (5 bases). Germline values: CDR1 MNHEY, CDR2 SMNVEV (reference sequence). The CDR3 is 16 amino acids. V lost 5 bases to trimming and J lost 4 bases, with 18 bases between them. CDR3 amino acids: CASSQDTYLAYNEQFF. CDR3 nucleotide sequence: TGTGCCAGCAGTCAGGACACTTACCTCGCGTACAATGAGCAGTTCTTC.